The present T cell receptor (beta chain) was sequenced within a study of identical twins. To note about this clonotype: The target antigen is unknown.

Whole-study results and caveats: Twin sharing of out-of-frame TCR alpha was underestimated by models in monozygotic pairs. Rather than following the same donors, the conclusions depended on cross-sectional statistical analysis. Part of the zero-insertion signal could reflect confounding by invariant MAIT and iNKT cells.

Template switching supplied a universal primer site; unique molecular identifiers were carried on the cDNA. Each CDR3 protein gets one entry after TCRdb re-called the 5' RACE reads with MiXCR. In the table there are 400,000 to 550,000 distinct CDR3 sequences, around 15% of which are singletons. A further study also used this sample, focusing on yellow fever vaccine responses in identical twins.

Sample: CD4+ T cells sorted from blood. This clonotype was obtained from a young woman in good health.

Here the CDR3 reads CASSVSQGPSGNTIYF. Here the CDR3 DNA reads TGTGCCAGCAGCGTATCTCAGGGGCCCTCTGGAAACACCATATATTTT. This chain connects TRBV9 to TRBJ1-3; D might be TRBD1 (6 bases). V was shortened by 1 base and J by 0 bases, with 11 bases between the two germline ends. The CDR3 covers 16 residues. Germline V CDR1 and CDR2: SGDLS, YYNGEE.